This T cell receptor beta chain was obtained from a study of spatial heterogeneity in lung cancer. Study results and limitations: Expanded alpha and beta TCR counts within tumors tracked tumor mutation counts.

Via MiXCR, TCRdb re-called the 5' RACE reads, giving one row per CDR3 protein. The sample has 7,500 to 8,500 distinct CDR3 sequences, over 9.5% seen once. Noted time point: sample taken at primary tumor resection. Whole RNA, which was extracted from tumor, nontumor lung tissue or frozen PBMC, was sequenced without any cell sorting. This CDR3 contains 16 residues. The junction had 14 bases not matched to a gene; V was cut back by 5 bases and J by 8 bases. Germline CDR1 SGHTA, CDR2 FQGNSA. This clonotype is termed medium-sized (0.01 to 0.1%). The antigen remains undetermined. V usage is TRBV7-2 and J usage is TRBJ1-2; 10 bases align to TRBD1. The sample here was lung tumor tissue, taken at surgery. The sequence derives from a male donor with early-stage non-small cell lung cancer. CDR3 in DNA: TGTGCCAGCAGCCCAGGCCGGGGACAGGGGTTTCGGGGCTACACCTTC. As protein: CASSPGRGQGFRGYTF.